This TCR beta chain was sequenced for a study of cytomegalovirus exposure and HLA in healthy donors. Germline V CDR1 and CDR2: MDHEN, SYDVKM. The trim removed 6 bases at V and 3 bases at J, leaving 7 bases unmatched. There are 15 residues in the CDR3. The PCR was carried out with 60 Vbeta primers and 13 Jbeta primers. TCRdb's table, derived via immunoSEQ multiplex PCR, lists solely in-frame clones and lacks some. The top ten hold approximately 1.6% of the sample, which has roughly 180,000 clones, under 90% seen once. This chain links TRBV28 with TRBJ2-5; 10 bases line up with TRBD1. Sequencing was done on a sample of PBMCs. This clonotype was sampled from a male donor in good health and CMV-seronegative. The CDR3 protein is CASSRVGTGEETQYF. CDR3 coding DNA: TGTGCCAGCAGCCGGGTAGGGACAGGGGAAGAGACCCAGTACTTC.